The rows below give T cell receptor beta chains drawn from one sample of a study of T cells in Graves' hyperthyroidism and ophthalmopathy. TCRdb independently ran MiXCR on the multiplex PCR reads; one entry per CDR3 protein. The sample holds 450,000 to 700,000 distinct CDR3 sequences, around 46% seen once. Sequencing was performed on peripheral blood or thyroid tissue (not recorded which). These receptors were taken from a woman under 30 with Graves' hyperthyroidism. Both conserved end residues are part of each CDR3. The D gene is left open where the match is weak. The listing skips clone size in some rows; elsewhere it reads once, few, many or a size class.

v_gene	j_gene	d_gene	abundance	CDR3aa	CDR3nt
TRBV7-9	TRBJ2-6	TRBD2	-	CASSLFSGGRTEAF	TGTGCCAGCAGCTTGTTTAGCGGGGGACGAACTGAAGCTTTC
TRBV2	TRBJ1-4	-	-	CASSPPGGLLFF	TGTGCCAGCTCCCCCCCGGGAGGCCTTCTGTTTTTT
TRBV29-1	TRBJ2-3	TRBD2	-	CSVESSGRSDTQYF	TGCAGCGTTGAGAGTAGCGGGAGATCAGATACGCAGTATTTT
TRBV28	TRBJ2-7	TRBD2	few	CASSLHSGRALYEQYF	TGTGCCAGCAGTTTACATAGCGGGAGGGCCCTCTACGAGCAGTACTTC
TRBV9	TRBJ2-2	-	many	CASSESGTHSNTGELFF	TGTGCCAGCAGCGAATCCGGGACTCATTCGAACACCGGGGAGCTGTTTTTT
TRBV15	TRBJ2-1	TRBD1	-	CATSRARGFSSYNEQFF	TGTGCCACCAGCAGAGCCAGGGGGTTTAGCTCCTACAATGAGCAGTTCTTC
TRBV18	TRBJ2-6	TRBD1	few	CASSPPMDRVVSGANVLTF	TGTGCCAGCTCACCACCGATGGACAGGGTCGTCTCTGGGGCCAACGTCCTGACTTTC
TRBV6-1	TRBJ1-2	-	many	CASSYDAEGGYTF	TGTGCCAGCAGTTACGACGCGGAAGGCGGCTACACCTTC
TRBV4-3	TRBJ2-2	-	-	CASSRALVSGELFF	TGCGCCAGCAGCCGGGCACTAGTATCCGGGGAGCTGTTTTTT
TRBV27	TRBJ2-5	-	few	CASSFGIAQETQYF	TGTGCCAGCAGTTTTGGGATAGCCCAAGAGACCCAGTACTTC
TRBV15	TRBJ2-3	TRBD2	-	CATSTSAGGGGTDTQYF	TGTGCCACCAGCACCTCAGCCGGGGGGGGCGGCACAGATACGCAGTATTTT
TRBV12-3/TRBV12-4	TRBJ2-2	-	-	CASLSGASAGELFF	TGTGCCAGCCTCTCAGGGGCGAGCGCCGGGGAGCTGTTTTTT
TRBV11-1	TRBJ2-5	TRBD2	few	CASSLRLAGDGTQYF	TGTGCCAGCAGCTTAAGATTAGCGGGAGACGGGACCCAGTACTTC
TRBV7-8	TRBJ1-5	-	many	CASSLAPRGPSNQPQHF	TGTGCCAGCAGCTTAGCGCCTCGGGGTCCTAGCAATCAGCCCCAGCATTTT